Here is one T cell receptor (beta chain) with its context. Antigen specificity is unknown. The data stem from a study of OX40 agonist ivuxolimab in advanced cancers. Study context: Aged roughly 23 to 90 with a mean of 60 years, they were about 80% male. Eligibility admitted prior anti-PD-1, anti-PD-L1 or anti-CTLA-4 therapy; around 41% had some. Three dose-escalation patients had partial responses: one with hepatocellular carcinoma and two with cutaneous melanoma. Study-wide results and limits: In the 0.1 to 3.0 mg/kg range, CD4+ and CD8+ blood T cells had expanded clonally by week 6.

V shed 3 bases and J 3 bases; nucleotides not matched to a gene: 7. Germline values: CDR1 SGHDN, CDR2 FVKESK. This CDR3 comprises 17 residues. TCRdb's table, derived via immunoSEQ multiplex PCR, lists solely in-frame clones and lacks some. This table holds 130,000 or so clones, roughly 93% found once. The chain recombines TRBV14 with TRBJ2-4; 11 bases fit TRBD2. The source material was CD4+ or CD8+ T cells sorted from blood, sampled in a trial of the OX40 agonist ivuxolimab. The receptor comes from an adult with an advanced solid tumor such as melanoma, head and neck, liver or kidney cancer. For the CDR3, the DNA is TGTGCCAGCAGCCACGGTCGGCTAGCGGGGGGCAAAAACATTCAGTACTTC. Its translation: CASSHGRLAGGKNIQYF. The variable domain in full, completed from reference TRBV14 and TRBJ2-4, reads EAGVTQFPSHSVIEKGQTVTLRCDPISGHDNLYWYRRVMGKEIKFLLHFVKESKQDESGMPNNRFLAERTGGTYSTLKVQPAELEDSGVYFCASSHGRLAGGKNIQYFGAGTRLSVL.